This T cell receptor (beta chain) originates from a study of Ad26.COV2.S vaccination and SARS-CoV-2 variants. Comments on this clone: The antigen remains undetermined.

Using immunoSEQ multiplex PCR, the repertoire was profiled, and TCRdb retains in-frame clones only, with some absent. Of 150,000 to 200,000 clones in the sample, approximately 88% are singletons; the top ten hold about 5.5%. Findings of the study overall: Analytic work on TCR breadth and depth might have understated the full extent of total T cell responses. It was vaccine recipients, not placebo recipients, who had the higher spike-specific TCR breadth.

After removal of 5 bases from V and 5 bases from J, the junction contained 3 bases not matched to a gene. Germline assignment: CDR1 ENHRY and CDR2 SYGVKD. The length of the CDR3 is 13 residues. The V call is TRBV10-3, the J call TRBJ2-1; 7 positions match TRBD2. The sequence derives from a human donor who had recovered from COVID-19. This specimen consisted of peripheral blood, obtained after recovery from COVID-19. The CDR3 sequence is CAISTTSDNEQFF. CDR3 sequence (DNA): TGTGCCATCAGTACTACTAGCGACAATGAGCAGTTCTTC.